The 27 T cell receptor beta chains in this list originate from one sample, sequenced in a study of CD8 T cells in Susac syndrome. Random hexamers were used to reverse transcribe about 0.5 to 1 ug of RNA. TCRdb passed the immunoSEQ multiplex PCR reads through MiXCR, listing each CDR3 protein once. The table includes 130,000 or so distinct CDR3 sequences, approximately 79% detected once. The specimen sequenced was CD8+ T cells from PBMCs. Receptors originate from a human donor with multiple sclerosis.

The chain carries TRBV25-1 and TRBJ2-1, with D uncertain. This CDR3 is 13 amino acids long. Germline CDR1 reads MGHDK; CDR2 reads SYGVNS. The V end lost 0 bases, the J end lost 3 bases, and 3 bases lay between the germline ends. This CDR3 is CASSEYLYNEQFF. Written as DNA, the CDR3 is TGTGCCAGCAGTGAATACCTCTACAATGAGCAGTTCTTC.

The chain links TRBV7-9 to TRBJ2-1; D unclear. There are 13 residues in the CDR3. Germline CDR1 is SEHNR and CDR2 is FQNEAQ (reference sequence). The ends were cut back, 5 bases at V and 9 bases at J, with 14 bases in the middle. CDR3 sequence: CASSPYLPGEQFF. The CDR3 region has the DNA TGTGCCAGCAGCCCTTACTTACCTGGTGAGCAGTTCTTC.

The rearrangement joins TRBV9 to TRBJ1-1; maybe TRBD1 (6 bases). Germline CDR1 SGDLS, CDR2 YYNGEE. The CDR3 extends over 13 amino acids. V shed 7 bases and J shed 5 bases, with 15 bases lying between them. CDR3 amino acids: CASGAGGATEAFF. As DNA, the CDR3 is TGTGCCAGCGGGGCTGGGGGGGCGACTGAAGCTTTCTTT.

On this clonotype itself: An end of the junction differs from the germline gene, which may be a read error. The V gene is TRBV6-2 or TRBV6-3, the J gene TRBJ2-1; 13 positions match TRBD2. The CDR3 contains 17 residues. Germline V gives CDR1 MNHEY, CDR2 SVGEGT. This CDR3 is CASSPQRTSGSPNGQFF. The CDR3 DNA sequence: TGTGCCAGCAGTCCGCAACGGACTAGCGGGAGTCCTAATGGGCAGTTCTTC.

The chain employs TRBV7-9 and TRBJ1-4; no clear D. V lost 1 base, J lost 8 bases, and 14 bases lay in between. This CDR3 region has 15 residues. Germline V gives CDR1 SEHNR, CDR2 FQNEAQ (reference sequence). For the CDR3, the DNA is TGTGCCAGCAGCTTAGTTCTTCGGAGTAGAGAAAAACTGTTTTTT. Encoded protein: CASSLVLRSREKLFF.

Only a few counts were recorded for this clonotype. The genes are TRBV11-1 and TRBJ2-1; D is unclear. The CDR3 consists of 15 residues. From germline, CDR1 is SGHAT and CDR2 FQDESV (reference sequence). V lost 6 bases to trimming and J lost 0 bases, with 12 bases between them. Here the CDR3 reads CASRSTRSSYNEQFF. Here the CDR3 DNA reads TGTGCCAGCAGGTCGACCCGGAGCTCCTACAATGAGCAGTTCTTC.

The chain couples TRBV30 to TRBJ2-2, with TRBD1 matching 9 bases. The length of the CDR3 is 14 residues. V was clipped by 7 bases and J by 3 bases; unmatched bases: 6. Per the germline V gene, CDR1 is GTSNPN and CDR2 is SVGIG (reference sequence). The CDR3 reads CALWTGEDTGELFF. DNA for the CDR3: TGTGCCTTATGGACAGGGGAAGACACCGGGGAGCTGTTTTTT.

The gene calls are TRBV30 and TRBJ2-2; D gene unclear. Germline V gives CDR1 GTSNPN, CDR2 SVGIG (reference sequence). Deletions cut 5 bases from V and 7 bases from J, with 8 bases between. The CDR3 is 11 residues long. The CDR3 protein is CAWGEGGELFF. The DNA for the CDR3 is TGTGCCTGGGGGGAAGGCGGGGAGCTGTTTTTT. The whole variable domain, remainder taken from reference TRBV30 and TRBJ2-2, is SQTIHQWPATLVQPVGSPLSLECTVEGTSNPNLYWYRQAAGRGLQLLFYSVGIGQISSEVPQNLSASRPQDRQFILSSKKLLLSDSGFYLCAWGEGGELFFGEGSRLTVL.

This sequence joins TRBV7-6 and TRBJ2-5, with D perhaps matching TRBD2 (6 bases). Germline CDR1 reads SGHVS; CDR2 reads FNYEAQ. This CDR3 region has 15 residues. Trimming shortened V by 2 bases and J by 2 bases, and 12 bases separated the two germline ends. As DNA, the CDR3 is TGTGCCAGCAGCTTAAGTAGCGGACCTCAAGAGACCCAGTACTTC. The encoded protein is CASSLSSGPQETQYF.

The rearrangement uses TRBV5-6 and TRBJ2-1; 8 nucleotides align to TRBD2. The J segment lost 4 bases and the V segment lost 0 bases, leaving 0 bases of the junction unmatched. Germline V gene data show CDR1 as SGHDT and CDR2 as YYEEEE. The CDR3 extends over 14 amino acids. Here the CDR3 DNA reads TGTGCCAGCAGCTTGGAGCGGGAGTACAATGAGCAGTTCTTC. Translating gives CASSLEREYNEQFF. The full variable domain, rest sourced from reference TRBV5-6 and TRBJ2-1, is DAGVTQSPTHLIKTRGQQVTLRCSPKSGHDTVSWYQQALGQGPQFIFQYYEEEERQRGNFPDRFSGHQFPNYSSELNVNALLLGDSALYLCASSLEREYNEQFFGPGTRLTVL.

For the CDR3, the DNA is TGTGCCAGCAAGCCAGGGGCAAAACTCTATGGCTACACCTTC. It yields the protein CASKPGAKLYGYTF. The V and J genes are TRBV6-1 and TRBJ1-2, with D possibly being TRBD1 (6 bases). CDR1 MNHNS and CDR2 SASEGT come from the germline V gene. This CDR3 spans 14 amino acids. Trimming shortened V by 7 bases and J by 4 bases, and 16 bases separated the two germline ends.

The V and J genes are TRBV9 and TRBJ2-3; no reliable D call. The CDR3 consists of 11 residues. Between the trimmed V and J ends, which lost 4 bases and 6 bases, there was a span of 6 bases. Germline V gene data show CDR1 as SGDLS and CDR2 as YYNGEE. Written as DNA, the CDR3 is TGTGCCAGCAGCCGTGCGGATACGCAGTATTTT. It codes for CASSRADTQYF. Together with reference TRBV9 and TRBJ2-3, the CDR3 gives the full variable domain: DSGVTQTPKHLITATGQRVTLRCSPRSGDLSVYWYQQSLDQGLQFLIQYYNGEERAKGNILERFSAQQFPDLHSELNLSSLELGDSALYFCASSRADTQYFGPGTRLTVL.

This chain connects TRBV5-1 to TRBJ2-7; D is possibly TRBD1 or TRBD2 (6 bases each). V lost 0 bases and J lost 6, with 16 bases in between. This CDR3 is built from 15 residues. The germline gives CDR1 SGHRS, CDR2 YFSETQ. The CDR3 loop reads CASSLADGGATEQYF. Here the CDR3 DNA reads TGCGCCAGCAGCTTGGCCGACGGGGGCGCGACCGAGCAGTACTTC.

The rearrangement uses TRBV5-6 and TRBJ2-2; perhaps TRBD1 as D (6 bases). Germline lookup yields CDR1 SGHDT and CDR2 YYEEEE. Trimming took off 4 bases at V and 6 bases at J, with 13 bases between the two ends. The CDR3 sequence is 14 residues long. The CDR3 here is CASSRWGPSGELFF. The CDR3 DNA is TGTGCCAGCAGCCGCTGGGGGCCGTCCGGGGAGCTGTTTTTT.

The V call is TRBV28, the J call TRBJ2-6; D gene uncertain. Germline V gene data show CDR1 as MDHEN and CDR2 as SYDVKM. The V end was cut by 10 bases, the J end by 4 bases, with 8 bases between. CDR3 length equals 12 residues. In nucleotides, the CDR3 is TGTGCCACCGACGGGGGGGCCAACGTCCTGACTTTC. It encodes CATDGGANVLTF.

This clonotype was observed a single time. The chain is built from TRBV29-1 and TRBJ2-7; D remains unclear. V shed 7 bases and J shed 1 base, with 17 bases lying between them. This CDR3 has 14 residues. The germline gives CDR1 SQVTM, CDR2 ANQGSEA. The CDR3 DNA follows: TGCAGCGCCGGGTCCTCCGCTAATTCCTACGAGCAGTACTTC. Its translation: CSAGSSANSYEQYF.

The rearrangement uses TRBV6-2 or TRBV6-3 and TRBJ2-7, with D unclear. This CDR3 has 16 amino acids. V lost 2 bases and J lost 3, with 17 bases in between. The germline V gene encodes CDR1 MNHEY and CDR2 SVGEGT. The CDR3 sequence: CASSYVPLVSGYEQYV. CDR3 bases: TGTGCCAGCAGTTACGTCCCTCTAGTTTCGGGCTACGAGCAGTACGTC.

The J gene is TRBJ2-5, the V gene TRBV7-9; possible D gene TRBD2, 5 bases. This CDR3 is built from 17 residues. Germline CDR1 is SEHNR and CDR2 is FQNEAQ (reference sequence). The V end was cut by 4 bases, the J end by 0 bases, with 18 bases between. CDR3 amino acids: CASSSPFGLAYQETQYF. The CDR3 nucleotides read TGTGCCAGCAGCTCACCCTTCGGACTGGCGTACCAAGAGACCCAGTACTTC.

The chain uses TRBV9 and TRBJ2-2, with TRBD1 matching over 7 bases. This CDR3 comprises 18 residues. CDR1 SGDLS and CDR2 YYNGEE come from the germline V gene. J gave up 0 bases and V 4 bases, and 12 bases lay outside the gene matches. CDR3 sequence reads: CASSPWDSVTSNTGELFF. CDR3 DNA: TGTGCCAGCAGCCCCTGGGACAGTGTTACTTCGAACACCGGGGAGCTGTTTTTT.

The V gene is TRBV6-1, the J gene TRBJ1-5; D gene ambiguous. CDR1 and CDR2 from the germline V gene are MNHNS and SASEGT. V lost 7 bases and J 0 bases, leaving 13 bases between the germline ends. This CDR3 has 15 residues. CDR3 DNA: TGTGCCAGCAAAGTTTCAGGCGCTAGCAATCAGCCCCAGCATTTT. Amino acids: CASKVSGASNQPQHF.

This chain uses TRBV9 with TRBJ2-2; 13 bases map to TRBD2. The junction had 1 base not matched to a gene; V was cut back by 2 bases and J by 6 bases. The CDR3 is 15 amino acids. Germline CDR1 is SGDLS and CDR2 is YYNGEE. Here the CDR3 reads CASSVTSGGPGELFF. CDR3 DNA sequence: TGTGCCAGCAGCGTGACTAGCGGGGGGCCCGGGGAGCTGTTTTTT.

This clonotype was seen only a few times. The rearrangement joins TRBV6-1 to TRBJ1-5, with D tentatively TRBD1 (5 bases). Trimming took 1 base from V and 6 from J, leaving 7 bases between them. CDR1 is MNHNS, CDR2 SASEGT, per germline. The CDR3 has 13 amino acids. The CDR3 region has the DNA TGTGCCAGCAGTGAAGGACAGCGTCAGCCCCAGCATTTT. It yields the protein CASSEGQRQPQHF.

The gene calls are TRBV2 and TRBJ2-3; D gene ambiguous. The CDR3 covers 11 residues. The V end was cut by 9 bases, the J end by 5 bases, with 9 bases between. Looked up from germline, CDR1 is SNHLY and CDR2 is FYNNEI. DNA of the CDR3: TGTGCCAGGAGAGCCTTAGATACGCAGTATTTT. This gives the protein CARRALDTQYF.

This chain uses TRBV15 with TRBJ1-5; possible D gene TRBD1, 5 bases. From germline, CDR1 is LNHNV and CDR2 YYDKDF (reference sequence). This CDR3 is built from 15 residues. Trimming pared 5 bases from V and 3 bases from J, leaving 14 bases between. In DNA, the CDR3 is TGTGCCACCAGCTTCGGAGGGGAAGACAATCAGCCCCAGCATTTT. Its protein product is CATSFGGEDNQPQHF.

The chain recombines TRBV29-1 with TRBJ2-2; D is unresolved. The CDR3 totals 13 residues. Trimming removed 3 bases at V and 0 bases at J, with 5 bases between. The germline CDR1 and CDR2 sequences are SQVTM and ANQGSEA. CDR3 in amino acids: CSVEAANTGELFF. DNA for the CDR3: TGCAGCGTTGAGGCGGCGAACACCGGGGAGCTGTTTTTT.

V and J are TRBV6-2 or TRBV6-3 and TRBJ1-2; no firm D call. The V gene's germline CDR1 is MNHEY and CDR2 SVGEGT. This CDR3 has 16 residues. V gave up 0 bases and J gave up 1 base, with 12 bases separating them. CDR3 bases: TGTGCCAGCAGTTACTCGAGGACGGAACTTAACTATGGCTACACCTTC. As protein: CASSYSRTELNYGYTF.

The chain employs TRBV4-2 and TRBJ1-4; 7 bases align to TRBD1. The CDR3 runs to 17 residues. Losses at the gene ends were 3 bases for V and 4 bases for J; bases not matched to a gene: 11. CDR1 and CDR2 from the germline V gene are LGHNA and YNFKEQ. The CDR3 sequence: CASSQEGGWTVNEKLFF. The DNA of the CDR3 is TGTGCCAGCAGCCAGGAAGGGGGCTGGACAGTTAATGAAAAACTGTTTTTT.